Shown below are 27 T cell receptor beta chains from a single sample sequenced in a study of cytomegalovirus exposure and HLA in healthy donors. PCR employed 60 Vbeta and 13 Jbeta primers. The data were produced by immunoSEQ multiplex PCR, yet TCRdb's version contains in-frame clones alone and is incomplete. The table includes 88,000 or so clones, roughly 65% detected once. The sequenced sample was PBMCs. These receptors were obtained from a male donor in good health and CMV-seropositive.

By proportion, this clone is medium-sized. The V and J genes are TRBV19 and TRBJ2-2; D might be TRBD2 (6 bases). The CDR3 is made up of 15 amino acids. Germline V gene lookup returns CDR1 LNHDA and CDR2 SQIVND (reference sequence). V lost 3 bases, J lost 7 bases, and 15 bases lay in between. CDR3 amino acids: CASSMGGAGIGELFF. The DNA for the CDR3 is TGTGCCAGTAGTATGGGCGGGGCCGGAATCGGGGAGCTGTTTTTT.

The V call is TRBV7-9, the J call TRBJ2-3; D may be TRBD1 (5 bases). CDR3 size: 15 residues. Germline CDR1 SEHNR, CDR2 FQNEAQ (reference sequence). V lost 0 bases and J 0 bases, leaving 7 bases between the germline ends. This CDR3 is CASSLAGQSTDTQYF. CDR3 nucleotides: TGTGCCAGCAGCTTAGCGGGGCAAAGCACAGATACGCAGTATTTT. Variable domain in full (rest from reference TRBV7-9 and TRBJ2-3): DTGVSQNPRHKITKRGQNVTFRCDPISEHNRLYWYRQTLGQGPEFLTYFQNEAQLEKSRLLSDRFSAERPKGSFSTLEIQRTEQGDSAMYLCASSLAGQSTDTQYFGPGTRLTVL.

This sequence joins TRBV5-1 and TRBJ1-1; D gene ambiguous. Trimming took 0 bases from V and 3 from J, leaving 6 bases between them. The CDR3 is 13 amino acids. Germline lookup yields CDR1 SGHRS and CDR2 YFSETQ. The CDR3 here is CASSLDTDTEAFF. CDR3 DNA: TGCGCCAGCAGCTTGGACACCGACACTGAAGCTTTCTTT. The full variable domain, rest sourced from reference TRBV5-1 and TRBJ1-1, is KAGVTQTPRYLIKTRGQQVTLSCSPISGHRSVSWYQQTPGQGLQFLFEYFSETQRNKGNFPGRFSGRQFSNSRSEMNVSTLELGDSALYLCASSLDTDTEAFFGQGTRLTVV.

The gene calls are TRBV5-8 and TRBJ1-5, with D perhaps TRBD1 (5 bases). V was clipped by 1 base and J by 2 bases, with 13 bases between them. CDR3 length equals 16 residues. CDR1 is SGHTS and CDR2 is YDEGEE in the germline V gene. CDR3 in DNA: TGTGCCAGCAGCTTGTGGGGCAGGGTTGGCAATCAGCCCCAGCATTTT. Amino acid sequence: CASSLWGRVGNQPQHF.

The chain couples TRBV21-1 to TRBJ1-5. TRBV21-1 is a known pseudogene. CDR3 length: 19 amino acids. The CDR3 nucleotides read TGTGCCAGCAGCAAACCCGGGGGGCTCAGGGACGGGGAGAATCAGCCCCAGCATTTT. It translates to CASSKPGGLRDGENQPQHF.

V usage is TRBV30 and J usage is TRBJ2-1; D might be TRBD1 (5 bases). Germline V lookup: CDR1 GTSNPN, CDR2 SVGIG (reference sequence). Trimming took 0 bases from V and 6 from J, leaving 12 bases between them. This CDR3 contains 14 residues. The CDR3 region has the DNA TGTGCCTGGAGTGTACCCAGGGCCTCCAATGAGCAGTTCTTC. It translates to CAWSVPRASNEQFF.

Only a few counts were recorded for this clone. This chain uses TRBV5-1 with TRBJ2-2, with TRBD2 matching over 7 bases. Germline CDR1 reads SGHRS; CDR2 reads YFSETQ. Germline trimming cut 4 bases from V and 6 bases from J; bases unmatched to any gene: 9. The CDR3 runs to 15 residues. CDR3 in amino acids: CASSLSSRGAGELFF. The CDR3 bases are TGCGCCAGCAGCCTGTCGAGTCGGGGGGCCGGGGAGCTGTTTTTT. The complete variable domain, with remaining parts taken from reference TRBV5-1 and TRBJ2-2, reads KAGVTQTPRYLIKTRGQQVTLSCSPISGHRSVSWYQQTPGQGLQFLFEYFSETQRNKGNFPGRFSGRQFSNSRSEMNVSTLELGDSALYLCASSLSSRGAGELFFGEGSRLTVL.

This clone was observed a handful of times. The rearrangement joins TRBV6-6 to TRBJ1-1; D gene unclear. The CDR3 totals 13 residues. Germline CDR1 MNHNY, CDR2 SVGAGI (reference sequence). V was shortened by 2 bases and J by 2 bases, with 6 bases between the two germline ends. The CDR3 protein is CASSYRSNTEAFF. The CDR3 nucleotides read TGTGCCAGCAGTTACCGAAGCAACACTGAAGCTTTCTTT.

This clone was recorded once. The chain joins TRBV29-1 to TRBJ2-4, with D maybe TRBD2 (5 bases). CDR1 is SQVTM, CDR2 ANQGSEA, per germline. The CDR3 is 13 amino acids. Trimming cost V 5 bases and J 1 base, with 9 bases left between them. The CDR3 sequence is CSVRTGAKNIQYF. CDR3 DNA: TGCAGCGTTCGGACTGGGGCCAAAAACATTCAGTACTTC.

The chain couples TRBV6-5 to TRBJ2-5, with TRBD2 as a possible D gene (6 bases). V was clipped by 2 bases and J by 10 bases, with 11 bases between them. The CDR3 has 12 amino acids. The germline V gene encodes CDR1 MNHEY and CDR2 SVGAGI. CDR3 nucleotide sequence: TGTGCCAGCAGTTACCCCCTGGGGGGCCAGTACTTC. Protein product: CASSYPLGGQYF.

V usage is TRBV7-9 and J usage is TRBJ1-4; no reliable D call. Germline V gene data show CDR1 as SEHNR and CDR2 as FQNEAQ (reference sequence). V lost 5 bases and J lost 11, with 21 bases in between. This CDR3 is 15 amino acids long. The CDR3: CASSPHGTDPLKLFF. CDR3 in DNA: TGTGCCAGCAGCCCCCACGGAACAGATCCGTTGAAACTGTTTTTT.

The rearrangement joins TRBV9 to TRBJ2-2; D unresolved. CDR3 length equals 11 residues. CDR1 is SGDLS and CDR2 is YYNGEE in the germline V gene. Trimming stripped 4 bases from V and 9 bases from J, with 7 bases between. The DNA of the CDR3 is TGTGCCAGCAGCCCGGGTAGGGAGCTGTTTTTT. It translates to CASSPGRELFF.

The chain is built from TRBV4-2 and TRBJ2-1, with D tentatively TRBD2 (6 bases). The CDR3 spans 13 residues. CDR1 is LGHNA and CDR2 is YNFKEQ in the germline V gene. V lost 1 base and J 7 bases, leaving 8 bases between the germline ends. CDR3 in DNA: TGTGCCAGCAGCCAAGTCCGGGAGAATGAGCAGTTCTTC. It is translated as CASSQVRENEQFF.

The V call is TRBV7-6, the J call TRBJ1-1; no definite D call. V was clipped by 0 bases and J by 0 bases, with 5 bases between them. CDR3 length: 14 amino acids. CDR1 and CDR2 (germline): SGHVS, FNYEAQ. CDR3 nucleotide sequence: TGTGCCAGCAGCTTAGCCACTTTGAACACTGAAGCTTTCTTT. It translates to CASSLATLNTEAFF.

V gene TRBV19 combines with J gene TRBJ1-1; TRBD1 might be the D (5 bases). The CDR3 sequence is 15 residues long. With 3 bases removed from V and 1 base from J, the gap between germline ends came to 12 bases. Germline V gene sequence: CDR1 LNHDA, CDR2 SQIVND (reference sequence). CDR3 coding DNA: TGTGCCAGTAGTATGACACAGGTAACGAACACTGAAGCTTTCTTT. It codes for CASSMTQVTNTEAFF.

The gene calls are TRBV25-1 and TRBJ1-1, with 7 bases matching TRBD1. The length of the CDR3 is 15 residues. Germline CDR1 reads MGHDK; CDR2 reads SYGVNS. J was trimmed by 3 bases and V by 5 bases; bases with no gene match: 9. CDR3 residues: CASSTGEYKDTEAFF. The DNA of the CDR3 is TGTGCCAGCAGTACAGGGGAATACAAGGACACTGAAGCTTTCTTT.

CDR3 coding DNA: TGCAGCGTTAGATTCCGGGACACCCCGCGGAATGAGCAGTTCTTC. Translating it yields CSVRFRDTPRNEQFF. The chain has TRBV29-1 and TRBJ2-1, with D possibly being TRBD1 (6 bases). The V end was cut by 5 bases, the J end by 7 bases, with 21 bases between. The germline gives CDR1 SQVTM, CDR2 ANQGSEA. The CDR3 loop spans 15 amino acids.

The rearrangement joins TRBV10-2 to TRBJ2-2, with 10 bases matching TRBD2. V dropped 6 bases and J dropped 3; count of bases not matched to a gene: 7. Looked up from germline, CDR1 is WSHSY and CDR2 is SAAADI. The CDR3 spans 16 residues. The CDR3 nucleotides read TGCGCCAGCAGCCGAGGACTAGCGGAATACACCGGGGAGCTGTTTTTT. This codes for CASSRGLAEYTGELFF.

This chain uses TRBV5-8 with TRBJ2-5; 7 nucleotides align to TRBD2. The CDR3 has 14 amino acids. The ends lost 6 bases at V and 1 base at J; junction bases unmatched: 6. The germline CDR1 and CDR2 sequences are SGHTS and YDEGEE. This CDR3 reads CASNGGRAQETQYF. The DNA for the CDR3 is TGTGCCAGCAACGGGGGGAGGGCCCAAGAGACCCAGTACTTC. Combining the CDR3 with reference TRBV5-8 and TRBJ2-5 gives the whole variable domain EAGVTQSPTHLIKTRGQQATLRCSPISGHTSVYWYQQALGLGLQFLLWYDEGEERNRGNFPPRFSGRQFPNYSSELNVNALELEDSALYLCASNGGRAQETQYFGPGTRLLVL.

This clone was picked up a small number of times. V usage is TRBV27 and J usage is TRBJ2-3, with a weak D call TRBD2 (7 bases). CDR1 is MNHEY, CDR2 SMNVEV, per germline (reference sequence). This CDR3 region has 19 residues. The V end lost 1 base, the J end lost 2 bases, and 22 bases lay between the germline ends. This CDR3 reads CASSLWEDLWGGLTDTQYF. The CDR3 bases are TGTGCCAGCAGTTTATGGGAAGATCTATGGGGGGGCCTCACAGATACGCAGTATTTT.

This clone was detected only a few times. The CDR3 protein is CASSLEGSGNTIYF. Here the CDR3 DNA reads TGCGCCAGCAGCTTGGAAGGGAGCGGAAACACCATATATTTT. This rearrangement joins TRBV5-1 to TRBJ1-3; no firm D call. The V end lost 0 bases, the J end lost 4 bases, and 8 bases lay between the germline ends. Germline CDR1 and CDR2: SGHRS and YFSETQ. This CDR3 region has 14 residues.

The V call is TRBV9, the J call TRBJ1-1; D ambiguous. The V and J ends lost 0 bases and 6 bases respectively, with 12 bases between them. Germline V gene data show CDR1 as SGDLS and CDR2 as YYNGEE. The CDR3 runs 14 residues. The CDR3 bases are TGTGCCAGCAGCGTAGGGACGGGAAGGGCTGAAGCTTTCTTT. Translating it yields CASSVGTGRAEAFF.

The chain links TRBV27 to TRBJ2-3; 9 bases are shared with TRBD2. Germline V gene data show CDR1 as MNHEY and CDR2 as SMNVEV (reference sequence). Trimming removed 3 bases from V and 1 base from J; junction bases left unmatched: 5. CDR3 length: 16 amino acids. Written as DNA, the CDR3 is TGTGCCAGCAGTTTGTCCTCTAGCGGGGGCACAGATACGCAGTATTTT. Residues: CASSLSSSGGTDTQYF.

J is TRBJ2-3 and V is TRBV6-5; 8 bases are a match to TRBD1. After removal of 6 bases from V and 0 bases from J, the junction contained 2 bases not matched to a gene. The CDR3 loop spans 14 amino acids. Germline lookup yields CDR1 MNHEY and CDR2 SVGAGI. This chain's CDR3 is CASSRTGSTDTQYF. The CDR3 nucleotides read TGTGCCAGCAGCCGGACAGGGAGCACAGATACGCAGTATTTT.

Of note for this clone: Compared with germline, one end of the junction differs, possibly owing to a read error. The rearrangement joins TRBV7-9 to TRBJ2-1; D not certain. The CDR3 is made up of 15 amino acids. Looked up from germline, CDR1 is SEHNR and CDR2 is FQNEAQ (reference sequence). CDR3 nucleotides: TGTGCCAGCAGCTTCGGTCTTCCCTCCAACAATGAGCAGTTCTTC. This sequence encodes CASSFGLPSNNEQFF.

The genes are TRBV11-2 and TRBJ2-7; TRBD2 aligns across 10 bases. The V gene end was trimmed by 8 bases and the J gene end by 0 bases; junction bases not matched to a gene: 10. Germline CDR1 reads SGHAT; CDR2 reads FQNNGV. The CDR3 has 16 amino acids. CDR3 DNA: TGTGCCAGCCTTCTCCTAGCGGGGGTCTCCTCCTACGAGCAGTACTTC. It encodes CASLLLAGVSSYEQYF.

The CDR3 loop is CASSSKDREETQYF. As DNA, the CDR3 is TGTGCCAGCAGCTCAAAGGACAGGGAAGAGACCCAGTACTTC. The gene calls are TRBV4-2 and TRBJ2-5, with TRBD1 identical over 8 bases. With 5 bases clipped from V and 3 bases from J, the junction kept 5 bases outside the gene matches. This CDR3 has 14 residues. CDR1 and CDR2 (germline): LGHNA, YNFKEQ.